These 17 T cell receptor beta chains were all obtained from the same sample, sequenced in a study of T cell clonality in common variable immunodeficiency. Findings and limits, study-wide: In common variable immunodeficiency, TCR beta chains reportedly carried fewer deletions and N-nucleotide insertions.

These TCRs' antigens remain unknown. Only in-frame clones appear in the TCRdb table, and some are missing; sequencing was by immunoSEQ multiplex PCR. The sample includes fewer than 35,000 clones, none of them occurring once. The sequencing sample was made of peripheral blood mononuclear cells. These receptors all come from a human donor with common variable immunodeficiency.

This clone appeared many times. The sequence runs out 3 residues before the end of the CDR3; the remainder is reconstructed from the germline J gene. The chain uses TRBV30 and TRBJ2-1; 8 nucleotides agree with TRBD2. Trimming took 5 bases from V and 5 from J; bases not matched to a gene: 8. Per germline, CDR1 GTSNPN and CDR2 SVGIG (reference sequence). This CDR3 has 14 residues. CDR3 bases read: TGTGCCTGGGGATTCGGGGGGGTTAACAATGAG. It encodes CAWGFGGVNNE. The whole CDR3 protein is CAWGFGGVNNEQFF.

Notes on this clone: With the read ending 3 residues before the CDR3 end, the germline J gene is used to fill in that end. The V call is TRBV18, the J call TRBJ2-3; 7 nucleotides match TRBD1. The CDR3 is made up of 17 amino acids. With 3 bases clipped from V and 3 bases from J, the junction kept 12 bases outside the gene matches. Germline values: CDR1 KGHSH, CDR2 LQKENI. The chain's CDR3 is CASSPDSGTVKTDTQYF. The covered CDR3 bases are TGTGCCAGCTCACCGGACTCCGGGACAGTAAAAACAGATACG.

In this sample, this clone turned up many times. The sequenced part of the CDR3 DNA is TGTGCCAGCAGCCCCTTCTATGAAAAA. Translating gives CASSPFYEK. The CDR3, in full, reads CASSPFYEKLFF. V is TRBV11-2 and J is TRBJ1-4, with D hard to call. Coverage ceases 3 residues before the CDR3 finishes, and the germline J gene fills in the end. Trimming removed 5 bases from V and 6 bases from J, with 7 bases in between. Germline V gene sequence: CDR1 SGHAT, CDR2 FQNNGV. CDR3 size: 12 residues.

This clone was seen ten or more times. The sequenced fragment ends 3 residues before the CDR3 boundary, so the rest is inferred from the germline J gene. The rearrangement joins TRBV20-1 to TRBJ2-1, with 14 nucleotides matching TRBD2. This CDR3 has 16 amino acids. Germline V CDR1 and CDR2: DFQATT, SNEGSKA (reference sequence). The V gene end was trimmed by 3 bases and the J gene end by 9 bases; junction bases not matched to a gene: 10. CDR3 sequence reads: CSARPTTSGGAGEQFF. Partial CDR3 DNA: TGCAGTGCTAGGCCAACGACTAGCGGGGGGGCGGGTGAG.

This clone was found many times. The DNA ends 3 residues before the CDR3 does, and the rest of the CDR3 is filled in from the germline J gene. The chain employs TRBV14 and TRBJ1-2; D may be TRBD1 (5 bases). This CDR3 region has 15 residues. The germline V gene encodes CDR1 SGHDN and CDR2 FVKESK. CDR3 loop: CASSRSGGGYGGYTF. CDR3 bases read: TGTGCCAGCAGCCGGTCCGGCGGGGGGTACGGGGGC.

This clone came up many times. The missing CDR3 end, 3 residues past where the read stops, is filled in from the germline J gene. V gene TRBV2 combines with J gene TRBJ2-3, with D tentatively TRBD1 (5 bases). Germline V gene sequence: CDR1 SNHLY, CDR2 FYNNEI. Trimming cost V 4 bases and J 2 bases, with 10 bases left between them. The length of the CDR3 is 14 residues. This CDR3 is CASSAGHFTDTQYF. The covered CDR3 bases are TGTGCCAGCAGTGCTGGACATTTCACAGATACG. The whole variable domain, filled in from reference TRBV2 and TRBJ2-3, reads EPEVTQTPSHQVTQMGQEVILRCVPISNHLYFYWYRQILGQKVEFLVSFYNNEISEKSEIFDDQFSVERPDGSNFTLKIRSTKLEDSAMYFCASSAGHFTDTQYFGPGTRLTVL.

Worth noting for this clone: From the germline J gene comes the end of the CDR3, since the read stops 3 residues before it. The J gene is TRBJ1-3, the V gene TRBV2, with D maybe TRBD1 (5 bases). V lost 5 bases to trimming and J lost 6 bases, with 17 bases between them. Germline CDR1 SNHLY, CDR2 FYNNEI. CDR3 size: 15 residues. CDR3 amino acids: CASSRRRESENTIYF. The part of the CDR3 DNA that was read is TGTGCCAGCAGTCGCCGCAGGGAATCAGAAAACACC. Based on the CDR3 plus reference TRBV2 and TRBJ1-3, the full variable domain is EPEVTQTPSHQVTQMGQEVILRCVPISNHLYFYWYRQILGQKVEFLVSFYNNEISEKSEIFDDQFSVERPDGSNFTLKIRSTKLEDSAMYFCASSRRRESENTIYFGEGSWLTVV.

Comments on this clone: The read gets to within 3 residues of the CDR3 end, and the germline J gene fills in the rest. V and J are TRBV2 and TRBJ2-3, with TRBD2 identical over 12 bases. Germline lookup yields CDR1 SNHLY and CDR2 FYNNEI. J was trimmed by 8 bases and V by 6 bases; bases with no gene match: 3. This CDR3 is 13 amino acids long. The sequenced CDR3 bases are TGTGCCAGCAGGGAGACTAGCGGGGGTACG. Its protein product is CASRETSGGT. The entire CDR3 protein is CASRETSGGTQYF.

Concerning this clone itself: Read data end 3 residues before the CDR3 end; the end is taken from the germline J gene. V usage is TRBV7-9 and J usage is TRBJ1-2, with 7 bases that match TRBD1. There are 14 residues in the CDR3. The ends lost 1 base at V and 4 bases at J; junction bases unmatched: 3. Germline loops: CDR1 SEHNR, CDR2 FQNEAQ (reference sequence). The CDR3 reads CASSLEAGGYGYTF. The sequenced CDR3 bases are TGTGCCAGCAGCTTAGAGGCAGGGGGCTATGGC.

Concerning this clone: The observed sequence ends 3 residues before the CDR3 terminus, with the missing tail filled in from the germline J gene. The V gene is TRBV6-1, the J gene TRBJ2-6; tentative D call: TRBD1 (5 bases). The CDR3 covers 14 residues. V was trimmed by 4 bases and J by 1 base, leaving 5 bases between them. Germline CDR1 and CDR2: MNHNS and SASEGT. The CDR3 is CASSGQSGANVLTF. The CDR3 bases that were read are TGTGCCAGCAGTGGACAGTCTGGGGCCAACGTC.

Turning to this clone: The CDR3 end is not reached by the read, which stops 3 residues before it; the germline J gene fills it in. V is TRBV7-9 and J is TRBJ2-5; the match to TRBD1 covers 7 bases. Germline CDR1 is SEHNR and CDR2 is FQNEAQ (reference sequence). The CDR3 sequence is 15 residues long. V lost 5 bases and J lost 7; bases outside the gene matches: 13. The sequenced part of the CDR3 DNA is TGTGCCAGCAGCGATACAGGGGCCGCTGAAGGGACC. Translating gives CASSDTGAAEGT. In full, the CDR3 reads CASSDTGAAEGTQYF.

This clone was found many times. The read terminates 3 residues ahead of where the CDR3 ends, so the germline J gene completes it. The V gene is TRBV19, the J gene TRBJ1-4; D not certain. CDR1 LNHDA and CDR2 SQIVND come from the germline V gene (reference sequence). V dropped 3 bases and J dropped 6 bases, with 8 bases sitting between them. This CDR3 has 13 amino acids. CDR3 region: CASSIGVDEKLFF. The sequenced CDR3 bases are TGTGCCAGTAGTATCGGTGTAGATGAAAAA.

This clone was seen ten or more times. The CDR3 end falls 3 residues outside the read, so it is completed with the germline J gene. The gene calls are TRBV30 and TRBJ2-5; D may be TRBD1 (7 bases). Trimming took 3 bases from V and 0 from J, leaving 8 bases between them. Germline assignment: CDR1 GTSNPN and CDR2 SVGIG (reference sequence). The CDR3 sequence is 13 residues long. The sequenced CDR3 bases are TGTGCCTGGAGCAGGGGGGACCAAGAGACC. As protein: CAWSRGDQET. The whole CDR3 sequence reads CAWSRGDQETQYF.

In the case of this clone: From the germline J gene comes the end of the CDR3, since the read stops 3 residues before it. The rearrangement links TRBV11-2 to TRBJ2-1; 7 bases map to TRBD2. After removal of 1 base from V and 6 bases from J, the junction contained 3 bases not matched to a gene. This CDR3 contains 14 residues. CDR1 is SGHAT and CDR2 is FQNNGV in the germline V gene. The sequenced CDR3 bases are TGTGCCAGCAGCTTAGCGGGGGGAATCAATGAG. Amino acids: CASSLAGGINE. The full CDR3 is CASSLAGGINEQFF. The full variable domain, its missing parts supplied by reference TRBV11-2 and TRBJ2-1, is EAGVAQSPRYKIIEKRQSVAFWCNPISGHATLYWYQQILGQGPKLLIQFQNNGVVDDSQLPKDRFSAERLKGVDSTLKIQPAKLEDSAVYLCASSLAGGINEQFFGPGTRLTVL.

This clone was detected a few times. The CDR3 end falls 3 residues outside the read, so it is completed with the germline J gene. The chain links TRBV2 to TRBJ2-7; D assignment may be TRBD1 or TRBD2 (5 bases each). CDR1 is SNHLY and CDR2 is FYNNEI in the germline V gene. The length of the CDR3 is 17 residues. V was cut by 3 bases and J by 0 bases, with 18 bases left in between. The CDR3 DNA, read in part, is TGTGCCAGCAGTGAGCCCCCCGCAGCAGGGAGCTCCTACGAG. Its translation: CASSEPPAAGSSYE. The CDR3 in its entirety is CASSEPPAAGSSYEQYF.

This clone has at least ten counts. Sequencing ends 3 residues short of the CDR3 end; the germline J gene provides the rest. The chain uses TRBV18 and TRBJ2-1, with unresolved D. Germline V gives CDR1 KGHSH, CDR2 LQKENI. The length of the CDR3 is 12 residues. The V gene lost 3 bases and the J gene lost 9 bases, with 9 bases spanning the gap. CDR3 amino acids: CASSPSTREQFF. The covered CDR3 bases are TGTGCCAGCTCACCCTCGACTCGTGAG. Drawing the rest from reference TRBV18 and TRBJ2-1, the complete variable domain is NAGVMQNPRHLVRRRGQEARLRCSPMKGHSHVYWYRQLPEEGLKFMVYLQKENIIDESGMPKERFSAEFPKEGPSILRIQQVVRGDSAAYFCASSPSTREQFFGPGTRLTVL.

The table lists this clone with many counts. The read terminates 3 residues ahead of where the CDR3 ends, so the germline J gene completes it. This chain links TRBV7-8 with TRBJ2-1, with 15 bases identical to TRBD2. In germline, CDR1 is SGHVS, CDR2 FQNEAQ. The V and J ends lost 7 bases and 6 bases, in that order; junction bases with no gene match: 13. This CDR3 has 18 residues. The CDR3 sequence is CASNTRTSGGGKANEQFF. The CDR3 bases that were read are TGTGCCAGCAATACCAGGACTAGCGGGGGGGGAAAGGCCAATGAG.